This TCR beta chain was identified during a study of blood T cell repertoires in COVID-19. Study-wide context: Collection of acute and convalescent COVID-19 samples took place in the United States, Italy and Spain. Sample material is recorded as cDNA or gDNA derived from T cells, B-cell-depleted T cells, or PBMCs.

Authors' processing steps: Cell counts per sample came from amplifying reference gene primers. The method was immunoSEQ multiplex PCR; TCRdb's version includes in-frame clones alone and lacks a portion of them. D and trimming were read from the DNA, whereas the V and J calls and clone size are those reported in that table. Among roughly 260,000 clones listed, around 85% were seen once. Germline loops: CDR1 SGHNT, CDR2 YYREEE (reference sequence). Between the trimmed V and J ends, which lost 2 bases and 4 bases, there was a span of 15 bases. This CDR3 region has 15 residues. Input material: peripheral blood. The V and J genes are TRBV5-4 and TRBJ1-1, with D perhaps TRBD1 (6 bases). The source is a woman aged 40-49 years with active or convalescent COVID-19. This chain's CDR3 is CASSLLQGEGTEAFF. The CDR3 DNA reads TGTGCCAGCAGCTTACTACAGGGAGAGGGCACTGAAGCTTTCTTT.